This T cell receptor (beta chain) derives from a study of shared clonotypes between healthy human individuals (dated by TCRdb to the early 2020s). In terms of the full investigation: A couple of women and a few men aged 18 to 49 years were included in the cohort. Per donor, leukapheresis produced somewhere between about 0.9 and 10 billion PBMCs. Libraries were prepared and TCR repertoires were sequenced by different laboratories using diverse techniques, in order to increase sequencing depth and limit assay-specific biases. To estimate repertoire size and how much clonotypes are shared between individuals, the study performed deep sequencing of blood TCR repertoires from a handful of healthy adults. For each donor, CD4 naive and CD4 memory were each given three plates, CD8 naive was given two plates, and CD8 memory was given one plate. Study-wide conclusions, independent of this receptor: Only blood was sampled, and tissue TCR repertoires likely differ from those in blood. Pairwise subsampling led to the expectation that sequencing depth would affect the degree of clonotype sharing among donors. Because the study included a small number of donors, the genetic and exposure-history diversity represented was limited. Estimated clonotype richness was generally larger for naive than for memory subsets. Across a few donors, around 5% of naive CD4, roughly 3.3% of naive CD8, roughly 2.3% of memory CD4, and about 0.4% of memory CD8 clonotypes were shared. Rarefaction of sorted-subset datasets indicated incomplete sequencing despite the large sequencing depth. Compared with non-shared clonotypes, the clonotypes found in all four sorted-subset donors had higher generation probabilities.

Sequences LNHDA (CDR1) and SQIVND (CDR2) are obtained from the germline V gene (reference sequence). From its cysteine to its phenylalanine, the CDR3 spans 16 amino acids. Left in the record is the CDR3 DNA by itself, 48 bases read in frame from the first base. Here V drops 4 bases and J drops 4 bases, and the junction holds 10 bases not matched to any gene. Using the deep immunoSEQ assay, multiplex PCR amplified TCR CDR3 regions from genomic DNA. Extracted genomic DNA from each cell subset was spread evenly across all wells of several immunoSEQ 96-well plates, with each plate serving as a replicate. Each replicate PCR for sorted subsets received about 0.2 ug genomic DNA, equal to roughly 29,000 T cell genomes. Purified libraries were quantified with a Qubit 3.0 fluorometer, sized on a Bioanalyzer 2100, and re-quantified with the KAPA Library Quantification kit. Every immunoSEQ 96-well plate was sequenced on a dedicated single-read 150-cycle Illumina NextSeq 550 flow cell. In the authors' own workflow: Because only junctional sequences without quality scores were contained in the immunoSEQ output, filtering matching that applied to full-length reads could not be performed. To assign V/J genes and CDR3, sequences were annotated using PyIR, a Python wrapper for IgBLAST v1.9, with IMGT germline references. Reads with weak V/J assignments (E-value above 1e-6), missing CDR3, stop codons, out-of-frame junctions, or ambiguous translated residues were removed. V3J clonotypes were defined by identical inferred V gene, J gene, and CDR3 amino acid sequence. Percentage overlap between repertoires was calculated by dividing the number of shared unique clonotypes by the size of the smaller repertoire. Richness of each repertoire was evaluated using RTK rarefaction, the Chao1 estimator, and Recon v2.1 estimates of unobserved clonotypes. OLGA was used to compute generation probabilities for all TCRbeta clonotypes that the gDNA method yielded from a few donors. The clones in this table, taken by TCRdb from immuneACCESS, are in-frame only. Not every clone is retained; where verified, under half of the shortfall comes from an unresolved V gene, and the cause of the rest is unknown. The V and J calls and the clone size are those of that table, but D and trimming were determined from the DNA. The sample table lists more than 2,000,000 clones, roughly 93% of them with a count of one. Clones ranked in the top ten supply under 0.45% of the sample.

Healthy HIV-negative adults with no recently reported acute infections or vaccinations were included as donors. Every donor was a Caucasian adult residing in Nashville, Tennessee, USA. Magnetic negative selection was used to enrich CD4+ T cells, after which naive cells were positively selected on CD45RA and the negative fraction became the memory subset. After blood collection by leukapheresis, PBMCs were isolated using Ficoll-Histopaque density gradient centrifugation and then cryopreserved in the vapor phase of liquid nitrogen. Analytical flow cytometry was used to check the purity and quantity of every magnetically sorted T cell population. Genomic DNA was isolated from every sorted fraction and measured by UV absorbance on a Nanodrop 2000c. Details on this clone: The target of this receptor is not known. Base quality data are lacking; no much larger clone is found one base away.

The chain uses TRBV19 and TRBJ2-7; 10 central nucleotides agree with TRBD1. This sequence was found in a man between 18 and 29 years old in good health. Some clones in this sample may be carry-over from other donors' samples. The sequenced sample consisted of naive CD4+ T cells from PBMCs. According to the study, the label for this sample's cell subset or site signals: CD45RA+ positively selected. The CDR3 here reads CASSTQHGQGVYEQYF. The nucleotides are TGTGCCAGTAGTACACAGCACGGACAGGGGGTATACGAGCAGTACTTC.